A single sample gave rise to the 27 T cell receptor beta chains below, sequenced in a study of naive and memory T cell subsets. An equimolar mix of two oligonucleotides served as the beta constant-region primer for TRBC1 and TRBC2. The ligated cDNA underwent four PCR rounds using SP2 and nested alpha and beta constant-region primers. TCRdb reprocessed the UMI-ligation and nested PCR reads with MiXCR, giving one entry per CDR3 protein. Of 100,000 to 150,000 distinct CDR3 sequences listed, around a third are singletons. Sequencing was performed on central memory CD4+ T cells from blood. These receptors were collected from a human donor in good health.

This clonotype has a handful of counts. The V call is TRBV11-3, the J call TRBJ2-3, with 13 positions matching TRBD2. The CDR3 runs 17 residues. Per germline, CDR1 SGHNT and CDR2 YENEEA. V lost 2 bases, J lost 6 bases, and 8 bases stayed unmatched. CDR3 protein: CASSLFGLAGAGDTQYF. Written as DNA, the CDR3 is TGTGCCAGCAGCTTATTCGGACTAGCGGGAGCGGGGGATACGCAGTATTTT.

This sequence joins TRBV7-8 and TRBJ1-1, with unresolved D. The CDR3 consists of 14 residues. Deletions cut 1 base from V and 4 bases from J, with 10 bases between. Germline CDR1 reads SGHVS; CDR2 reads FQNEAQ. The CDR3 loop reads CASSLVALGTEAFF. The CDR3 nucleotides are TGTGCCAGCAGCTTAGTAGCGCTAGGCACTGAAGCTTTCTTT.

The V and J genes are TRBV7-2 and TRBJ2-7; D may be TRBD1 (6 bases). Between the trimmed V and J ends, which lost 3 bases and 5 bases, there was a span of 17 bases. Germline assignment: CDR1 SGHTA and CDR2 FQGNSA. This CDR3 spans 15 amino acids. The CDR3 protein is CASSLISGGIHEQYF. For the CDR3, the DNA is TGTGCCAGCAGCTTGATTTCTGGGGGCATCCACGAGCAGTACTTC.

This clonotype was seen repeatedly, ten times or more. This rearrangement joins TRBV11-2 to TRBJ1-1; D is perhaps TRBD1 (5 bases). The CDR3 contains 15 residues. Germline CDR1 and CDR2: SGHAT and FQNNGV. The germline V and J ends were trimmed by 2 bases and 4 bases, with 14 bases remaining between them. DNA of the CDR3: TGTGCCAGCAGCTTAAGGCTTGGGACGGTCACTGAAGCTTTCTTT. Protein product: CASSLRLGTVTEAFF.

The CDR3 nucleotides read TGTGCCAGCAGCTTAGGAGGGGAGGAGACCCAGTACTTC. Residues: CASSLGGEETQYF. This chain joins TRBV7-8 and TRBJ2-5; D may match TRBD1 or TRBD2 (5 bases each). V shed 1 base and J shed 5 bases, with 8 bases lying between them. CDR1 SGHVS and CDR2 FQNEAQ come from the germline V gene. CDR3 length equals 13 residues.

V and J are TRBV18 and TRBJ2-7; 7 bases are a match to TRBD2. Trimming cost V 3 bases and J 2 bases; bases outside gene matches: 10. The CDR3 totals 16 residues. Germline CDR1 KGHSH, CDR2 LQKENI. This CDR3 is CASSPGKAGTTYEQYF. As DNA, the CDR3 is TGTGCCAGCTCACCGGGGAAAGCGGGAACAACCTACGAGCAGTACTTC. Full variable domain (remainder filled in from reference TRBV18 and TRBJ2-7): NAGVMQNPRHLVRRRGQEARLRCSPMKGHSHVYWYRQLPEEGLKFMVYLQKENIIDESGMPKERFSAEFPKEGPSILRIQQVVRGDSAAYFCASSPGKAGTTYEQYFGPGTRLTVT.

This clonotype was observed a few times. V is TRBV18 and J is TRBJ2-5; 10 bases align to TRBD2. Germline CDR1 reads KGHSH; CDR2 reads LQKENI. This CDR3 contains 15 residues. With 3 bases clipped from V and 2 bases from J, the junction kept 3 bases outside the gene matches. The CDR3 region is CASSPGLAVQETQYF. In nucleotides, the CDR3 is TGTGCCAGCTCACCCGGACTAGCGGTACAAGAGACCCAGTACTTC.

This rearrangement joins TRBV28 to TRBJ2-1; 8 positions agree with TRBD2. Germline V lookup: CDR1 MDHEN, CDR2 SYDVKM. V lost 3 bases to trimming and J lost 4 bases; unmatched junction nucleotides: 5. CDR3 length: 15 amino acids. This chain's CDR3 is CASSLAGLDYNEQFF. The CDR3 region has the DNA TGTGCCAGCAGTTTGGCGGGACTAGATTACAATGAGCAGTTCTTC.

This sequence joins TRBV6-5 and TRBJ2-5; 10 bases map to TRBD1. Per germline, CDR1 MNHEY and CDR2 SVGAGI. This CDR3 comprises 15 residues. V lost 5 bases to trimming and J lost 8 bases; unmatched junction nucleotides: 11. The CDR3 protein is CASSVSSGQGETQYF. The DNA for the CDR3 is TGTGCCAGCAGTGTTTCTTCCGGACAGGGGGAAACCCAGTACTTC.

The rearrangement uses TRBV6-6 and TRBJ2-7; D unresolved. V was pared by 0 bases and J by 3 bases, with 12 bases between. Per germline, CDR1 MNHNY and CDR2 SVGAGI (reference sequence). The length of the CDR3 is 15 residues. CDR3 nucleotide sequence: TGTGCCAGCAGTTACTCGAGCCCGACCCACTACGAGCAGTACTTC. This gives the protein CASSYSSPTHYEQYF.

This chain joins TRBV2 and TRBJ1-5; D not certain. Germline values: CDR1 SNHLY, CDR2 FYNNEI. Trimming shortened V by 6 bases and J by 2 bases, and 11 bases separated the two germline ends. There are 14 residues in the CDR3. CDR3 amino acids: CASRPDLGNQPQHF. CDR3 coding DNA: TGTGCCAGCAGACCCGACCTAGGCAATCAGCCCCAGCATTTT.

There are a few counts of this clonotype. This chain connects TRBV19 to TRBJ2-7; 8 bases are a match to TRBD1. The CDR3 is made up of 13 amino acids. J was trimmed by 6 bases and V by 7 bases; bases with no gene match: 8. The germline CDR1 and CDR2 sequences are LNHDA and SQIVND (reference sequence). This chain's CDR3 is CASTGTGFSEQYF. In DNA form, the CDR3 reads TGTGCCAGTACCGGGACAGGCTTCTCCGAGCAGTACTTC.

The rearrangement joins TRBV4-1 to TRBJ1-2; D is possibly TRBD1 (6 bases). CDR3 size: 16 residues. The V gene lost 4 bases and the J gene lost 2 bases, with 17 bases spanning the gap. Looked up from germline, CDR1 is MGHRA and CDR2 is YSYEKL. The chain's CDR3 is CASSLYHRVINYGYTF. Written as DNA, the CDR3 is TGCGCCAGCAGCCTATACCACAGGGTAATAAACTATGGCTACACCTTC.

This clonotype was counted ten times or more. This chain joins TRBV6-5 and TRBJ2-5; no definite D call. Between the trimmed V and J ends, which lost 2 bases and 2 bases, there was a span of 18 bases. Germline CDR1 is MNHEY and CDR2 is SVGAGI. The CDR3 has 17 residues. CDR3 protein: CASSYRATGWAQETQYF. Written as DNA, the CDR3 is TGTGCCAGCAGTTACCGTGCTACGGGTTGGGCACAAGAGACCCAGTACTTC.

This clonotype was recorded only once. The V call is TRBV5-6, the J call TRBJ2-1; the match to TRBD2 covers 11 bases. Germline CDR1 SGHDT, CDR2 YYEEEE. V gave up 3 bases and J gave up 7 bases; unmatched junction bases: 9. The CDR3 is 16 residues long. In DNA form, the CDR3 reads TGTGCCAGCAGCTCGTCAACTAGCGGGAGAAGAAATGAGCAGTTCTTC. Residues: CASSSSTSGRRNEQFF.

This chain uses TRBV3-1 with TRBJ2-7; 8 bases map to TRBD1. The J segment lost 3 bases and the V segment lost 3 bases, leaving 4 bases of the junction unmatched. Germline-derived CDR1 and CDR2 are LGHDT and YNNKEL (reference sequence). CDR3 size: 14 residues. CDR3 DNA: TGTGCCAGCAGCCAGAGACAGGGGAACTACGAGCAGTACTTC. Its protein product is CASSQRQGNYEQYF.

The CDR3 coding sequence is TGTGCCAGCAGAAACCCTGGGAATGAGCAGTTCTTC. Translating gives CASRNPGNEQFF. The rearrangement links TRBV2 to TRBJ2-1; no clear D gene. The V gene's germline CDR1 is SNHLY and CDR2 FYNNEI. This CDR3 contains 12 residues. V lost 6 bases and J 7 bases, leaving 10 bases between the germline ends.

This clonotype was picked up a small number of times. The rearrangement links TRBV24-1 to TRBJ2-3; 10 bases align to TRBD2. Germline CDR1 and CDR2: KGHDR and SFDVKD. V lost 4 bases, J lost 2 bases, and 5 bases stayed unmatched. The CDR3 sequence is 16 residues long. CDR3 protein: CATSELTSGYTDTQYF. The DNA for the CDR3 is TGTGCCACCAGTGAGCTGACTAGCGGGTACACAGATACGCAGTATTTT.

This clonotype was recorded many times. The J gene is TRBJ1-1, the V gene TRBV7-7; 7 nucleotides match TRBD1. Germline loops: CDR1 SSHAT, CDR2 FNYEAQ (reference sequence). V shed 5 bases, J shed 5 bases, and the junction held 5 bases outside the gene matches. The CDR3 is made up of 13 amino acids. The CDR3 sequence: CASSATQGTEAFF. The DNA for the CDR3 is TGTGCCAGCAGCGCCACACAGGGGACTGAAGCTTTCTTT. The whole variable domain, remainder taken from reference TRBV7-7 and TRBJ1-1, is GAGVSQSPRYKVTKRGQDVTLRCDPISSHATLYWYQQALGQGPEFLTYFNYEAQPDKSGLPSDRFSAERPEGSISTLTIQRTEQRDSAMYRCASSATQGTEAFFGQGTRLTVV.

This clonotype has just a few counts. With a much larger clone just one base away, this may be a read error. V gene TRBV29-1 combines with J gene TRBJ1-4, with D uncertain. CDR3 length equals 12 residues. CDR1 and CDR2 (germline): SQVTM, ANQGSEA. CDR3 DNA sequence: TGCAGCGCCGGGTGGGCCAACGAAAAACCGTTTTTT. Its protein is CSAGWANEKPFF.

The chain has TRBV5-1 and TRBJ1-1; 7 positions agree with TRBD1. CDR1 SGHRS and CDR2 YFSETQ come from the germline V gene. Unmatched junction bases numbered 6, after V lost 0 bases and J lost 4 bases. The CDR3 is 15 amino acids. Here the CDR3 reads CASSLGQGDVTEAFF. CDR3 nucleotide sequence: TGCGCCAGCAGCTTGGGTCAGGGGGACGTCACTGAAGCTTTCTTT.

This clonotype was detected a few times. The CDR3 spells CSVRGDSTEAFF. The CDR3 DNA reads as TGCAGCGTTCGAGGGGACAGCACTGAAGCTTTCTTT. The gene calls are TRBV29-1 and TRBJ1-1, with TRBD1 matching 7 bases. CDR3 length: 12 residues. V lost 5 bases, J lost 4 bases, and 4 bases stayed unmatched. Germline CDR1 is SQVTM and CDR2 is ANQGSEA.

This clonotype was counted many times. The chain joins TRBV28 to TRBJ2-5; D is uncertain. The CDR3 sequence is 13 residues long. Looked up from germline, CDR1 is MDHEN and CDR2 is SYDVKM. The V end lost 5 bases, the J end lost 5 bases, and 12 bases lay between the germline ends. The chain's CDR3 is CASSLPATETQYF. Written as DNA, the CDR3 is TGTGCCAGCAGTCTGCCGGCTACGGAGACCCAGTACTTC.

The CDR3, as DNA: TGTGCCAGCAGCTTCCAAGCACAGGGAGGCTCTGAAAAACTGTTTTTT. Translated: CASSFQAQGGSEKLFF. This chain connects TRBV7-2 to TRBJ1-4, with TRBD1 as a possible D gene (6 bases). Trimming took 3 bases from V and 7 from J, leaving 18 bases between them. Per the germline V gene, CDR1 is SGHTA and CDR2 is FQGNSA. The CDR3 loop spans 16 amino acids.

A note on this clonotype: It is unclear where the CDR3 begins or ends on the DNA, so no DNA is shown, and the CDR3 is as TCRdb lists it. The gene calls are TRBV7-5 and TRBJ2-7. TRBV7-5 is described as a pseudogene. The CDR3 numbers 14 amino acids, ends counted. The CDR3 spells CISVPEVRYGEQYF.

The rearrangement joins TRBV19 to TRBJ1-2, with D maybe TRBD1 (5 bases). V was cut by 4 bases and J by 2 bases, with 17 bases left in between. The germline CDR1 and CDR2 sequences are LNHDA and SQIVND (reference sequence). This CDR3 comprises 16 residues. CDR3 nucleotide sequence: TGTGCCAGTAGTACCCATCCCGGTCAGGGAAACTATGGCTACACCTTC. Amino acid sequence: CASSTHPGQGNYGYTF.

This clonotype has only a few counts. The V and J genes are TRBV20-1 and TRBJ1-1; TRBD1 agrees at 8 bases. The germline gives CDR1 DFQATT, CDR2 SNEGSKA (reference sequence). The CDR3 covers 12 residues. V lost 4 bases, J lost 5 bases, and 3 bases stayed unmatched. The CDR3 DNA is TGCAGTGCTACCCGGGACAGGACTGAAGCTTTCTTT. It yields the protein CSATRDRTEAFF.